This TCR beta chain was sequenced during a study of blood T cell repertoires in COVID-19. Study in general: The study drew acute and convalescent COVID-19 samples from the United States, Italy and Spain. Nucleic acid was either cDNA or gDNA, and it came from T cells, B-cell-depleted T cells, or PBMCs.

In the original processing: Nucleated cell counts were estimated from reference gene primer amplification. TCRdb's copy holds only in-frame clones and misses some; the assay was immunoSEQ multiplex PCR. The D gene and trimming were derived from the DNA, and the V and J assignments and clone size from that table. Here the sample spans tens of thousands of clones, approximately 80% being singletons. The V and J ends lost 6 bases and 3 bases respectively, with 4 bases between them. Germline lookup yields CDR1 MNHEY and CDR2 SVGAGI. The CDR3 length is 11 residues. Sequenced input: peripheral blood. The TCR was taken from a human donor in a cohort sampled during active COVID-19. This chain joins TRBV6-5 and TRBJ2-3; D gene uncertain. As DNA, the CDR3 is TGTGCCAGCAGACGGACAGATACGCAGTATTTT. This codes for CASRRTDTQYF.